The present T cell receptor (beta chain) was sequenced within a study of blood T cell repertoires in COVID-19. Overall study: Some COVID-19 samples were acute and others convalescent; all came from the United States, Italy and Spain. PBMCs, B-cell-depleted T cells, or T cells were the source of the cDNA or gDNA that made up the material.

The assay was immunoSEQ multiplex PCR, and TCRdb's table has in-frame clones only and misses some. The repertoire includes under 200,000 clones, more than 75% of them detected once, and about 5.6% sits in the top ten. V was pared by 8 bases and J by 1 base, with 5 bases of the junction left unmatched. The CDR3 runs 15 residues. The germline gives CDR1 MGHDK, CDR2 SYGVNS. Material: PBMCs or T cells enriched from blood (not recorded which). This chain joins TRBV25-1 and TRBJ2-4; TRBD1 matches 10 bases. The TCR originated in a man between 40 and 49 years old with acute COVID-19. CDR3 in DNA: TGTGCCAGCTCCTGGGGACAGGGGGCCAAAAACATTCAGTACTTC. Translated: CASSWGQGAKNIQYF.